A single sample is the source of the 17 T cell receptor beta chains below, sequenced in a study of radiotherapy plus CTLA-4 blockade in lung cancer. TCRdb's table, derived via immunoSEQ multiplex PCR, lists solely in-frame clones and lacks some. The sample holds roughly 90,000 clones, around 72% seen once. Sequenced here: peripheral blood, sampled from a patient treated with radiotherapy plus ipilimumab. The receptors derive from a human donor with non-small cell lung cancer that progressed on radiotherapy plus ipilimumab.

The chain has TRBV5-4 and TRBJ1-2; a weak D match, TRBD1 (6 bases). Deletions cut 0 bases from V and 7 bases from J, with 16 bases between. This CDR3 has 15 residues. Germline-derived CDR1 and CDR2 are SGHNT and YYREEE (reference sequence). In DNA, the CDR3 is TGTGCCAGCAGCTTGGTGGCAGGGGAGGCAAGTGGCTACACCTTC. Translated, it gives CASSLVAGEASGYTF.

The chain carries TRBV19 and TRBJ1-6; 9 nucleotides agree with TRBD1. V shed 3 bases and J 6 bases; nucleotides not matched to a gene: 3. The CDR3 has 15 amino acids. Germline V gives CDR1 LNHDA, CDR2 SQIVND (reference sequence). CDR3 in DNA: TGTGCCAGTAGTATCCCGGGACAGGGTAATTCACCCCTCCACTTT. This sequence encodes CASSIPGQGNSPLHF.

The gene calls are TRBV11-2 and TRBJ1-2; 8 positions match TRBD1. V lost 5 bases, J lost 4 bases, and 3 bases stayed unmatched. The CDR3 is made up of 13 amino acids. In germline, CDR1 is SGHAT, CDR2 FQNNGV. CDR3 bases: TGTGCCAGCAGCACCGGGACAGGCTATGGCTACACCTTC. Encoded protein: CASSTGTGYGYTF.

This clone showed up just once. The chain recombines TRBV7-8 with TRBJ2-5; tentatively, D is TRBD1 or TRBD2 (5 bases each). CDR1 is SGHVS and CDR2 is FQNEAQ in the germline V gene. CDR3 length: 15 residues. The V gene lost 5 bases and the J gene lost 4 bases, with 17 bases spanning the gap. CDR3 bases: TGTGCCAGCAGCCCCTCCGGGACGGGAATAGAGACCCAGTACTTC. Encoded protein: CASSPSGTGIETQYF.

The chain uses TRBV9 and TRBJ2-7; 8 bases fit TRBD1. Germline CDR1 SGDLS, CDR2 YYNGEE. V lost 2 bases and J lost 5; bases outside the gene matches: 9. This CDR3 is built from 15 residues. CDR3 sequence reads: CASSVGPQGADEQYF. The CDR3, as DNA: TGTGCCAGCAGCGTCGGTCCCCAGGGGGCCGACGAGCAGTACTTC. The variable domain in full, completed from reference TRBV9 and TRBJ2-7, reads DSGVTQTPKHLITATGQRVTLRCSPRSGDLSVYWYQQSLDQGLQFLIQYYNGEERAKGNILERFSAQQFPDLHSELNLSSLELGDSALYFCASSVGPQGADEQYFGPGTRLTVT.

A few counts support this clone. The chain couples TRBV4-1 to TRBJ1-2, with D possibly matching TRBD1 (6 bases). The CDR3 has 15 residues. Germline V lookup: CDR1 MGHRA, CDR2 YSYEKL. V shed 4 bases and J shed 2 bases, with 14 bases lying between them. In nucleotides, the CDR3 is TGCGCCAGCAGCCCGTCTAACAGGGACAACTATGGCTACACCTTC. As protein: CASSPSNRDNYGYTF.

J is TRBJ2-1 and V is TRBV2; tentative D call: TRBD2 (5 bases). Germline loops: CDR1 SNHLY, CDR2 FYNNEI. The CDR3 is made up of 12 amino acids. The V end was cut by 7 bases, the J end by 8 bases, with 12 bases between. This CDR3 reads CASNGERDEQFF. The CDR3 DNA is TGTGCCAGCAATGGGGAGAGGGATGAGCAGTTCTTC.

CDR3 DNA sequence: TGCGCCAGCAGCTCCGAACTAGCGGAAAACATTCAGTACTTC. Translating gives CASSSELAENIQYF. The chain combines TRBV5-1 with TRBJ2-4; 8 nucleotides line up with TRBD2. The CDR3 consists of 14 residues. Germline values: CDR1 SGHRS, CDR2 YFSETQ. V lost 3 bases, J lost 5 bases, and 4 bases stayed unmatched. Full variable domain (outside the CDR3, taken from reference TRBV5-1 and TRBJ2-4): KAGVTQTPRYLIKTRGQQVTLSCSPISGHRSVSWYQQTPGQGLQFLFEYFSETQRNKGNFPGRFSGRQFSNSRSEMNVSTLELGDSALYLCASSSELAENIQYFGAGTRLSVL.

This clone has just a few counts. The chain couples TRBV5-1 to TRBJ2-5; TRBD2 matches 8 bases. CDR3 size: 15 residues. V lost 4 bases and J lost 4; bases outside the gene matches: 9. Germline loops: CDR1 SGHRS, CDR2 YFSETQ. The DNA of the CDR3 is TGCGCCAGCAGCCCTACGGGGGGGCCTCGAGAGACCCAGTACTTC. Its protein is CASSPTGGPRETQYF.

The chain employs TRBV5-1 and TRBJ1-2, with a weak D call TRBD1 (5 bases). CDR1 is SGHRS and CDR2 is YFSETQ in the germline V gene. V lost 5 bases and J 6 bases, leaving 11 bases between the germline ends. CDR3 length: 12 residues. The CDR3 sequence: CASRGQGHGYTF. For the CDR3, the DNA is TGCGCCAGCAGGGGCCAGGGTCATGGCTACACCTTC. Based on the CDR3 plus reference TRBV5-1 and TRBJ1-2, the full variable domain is KAGVTQTPRYLIKTRGQQVTLSCSPISGHRSVSWYQQTPGQGLQFLFEYFSETQRNKGNFPGRFSGRQFSNSRSEMNVSTLELGDSALYLCASRGQGHGYTFGSGTRLTVV.

CDR3 DNA: TGTGCCAGCAGCCTATGGCTAGCGCCCATGGTGGAGACCCAGTACTTC. Translation: CASSLWLAPMVETQYF. The V gene is TRBV5-6, the J gene TRBJ2-5; maybe TRBD2 (6 bases). The CDR3 is made up of 16 amino acids. Trimming stripped 4 bases from V and 5 bases from J, with 21 bases between. In germline, CDR1 is SGHDT, CDR2 YYEEEE.

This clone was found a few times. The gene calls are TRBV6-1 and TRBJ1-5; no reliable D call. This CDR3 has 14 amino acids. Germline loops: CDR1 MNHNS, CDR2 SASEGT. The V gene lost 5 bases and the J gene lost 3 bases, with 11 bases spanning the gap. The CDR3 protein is CASSWVGSNQPQHF. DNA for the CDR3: TGTGCCAGCAGTTGGGTCGGTTCCAATCAGCCCCAGCATTTT.

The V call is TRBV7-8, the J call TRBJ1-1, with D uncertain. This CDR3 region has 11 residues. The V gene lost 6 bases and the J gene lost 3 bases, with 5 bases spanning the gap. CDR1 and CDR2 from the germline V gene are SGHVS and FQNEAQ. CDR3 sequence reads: CASRVDTEAFF. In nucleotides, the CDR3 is TGTGCCAGCAGGGTGGACACTGAAGCTTTCTTT.

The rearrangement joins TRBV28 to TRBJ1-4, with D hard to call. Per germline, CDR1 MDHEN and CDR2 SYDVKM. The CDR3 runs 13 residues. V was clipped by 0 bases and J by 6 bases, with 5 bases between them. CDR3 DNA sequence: TGTGCCAGCAGTTTATGGTCCCATGAAAAACTGTTTTTT. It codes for CASSLWSHEKLFF.

The CDR3 nucleotides read TGTGCCAGCATCCCCAGCGGACGGAACTATGGCTACACCTTC. Its translation is CASIPSGRNYGYTF. The chain joins TRBV2 to TRBJ1-2; D uncertain. V was shortened by 7 bases and J by 2 bases, with 14 bases between the two germline ends. The CDR3 has 14 amino acids. CDR1 is SNHLY and CDR2 is FYNNEI in the germline V gene.

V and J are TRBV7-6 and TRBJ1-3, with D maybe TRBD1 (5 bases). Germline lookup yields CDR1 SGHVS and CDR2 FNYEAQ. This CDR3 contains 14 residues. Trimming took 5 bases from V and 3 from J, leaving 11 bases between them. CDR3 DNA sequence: TGTGCCAGCAGCCTAAGACAGTATGGAAACACCATATATTTT. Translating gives CASSLRQYGNTIYF.

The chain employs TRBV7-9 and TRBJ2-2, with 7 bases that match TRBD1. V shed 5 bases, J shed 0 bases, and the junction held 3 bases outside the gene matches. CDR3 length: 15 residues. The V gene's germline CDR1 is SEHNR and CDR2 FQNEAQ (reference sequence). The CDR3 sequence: CASSGTVSNTGELFF. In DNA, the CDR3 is TGTGCCAGCAGCGGGACAGTATCGAACACCGGGGAGCTGTTTTTT.